Presented here are 3 T cell receptor beta chains from one specimen sequenced in a study of blood T cells in healthy people across ages. Next came a second PCR, run for about 6 to 11 cycles, which used a sample-barcoded 5' primer along with a J-beta primer mix. TCRdb passed the 5' RACE reads through MiXCR, listing each CDR3 protein once. The sample yields 1.5 million to 2 million distinct CDR3 sequences, 28% seen once. Sequenced: blood. These receptors came from a woman aged 25 to 39 in good health.

V and J are TRBV20-1 and TRBJ2-5; 8 bases agree with TRBD2. After removal of 0 bases from V and 4 bases from J, the junction contained 7 bases not matched to a gene. The CDR3 totals 15 residues. Germline values: CDR1 DFQATT, CDR2 SNEGSKA (reference sequence). The CDR3 nucleotides read TGCAGTGCTAGAGAACCGGGACTAGTGGGAGAGACCCAGTACTTC. This sequence encodes CSAREPGLVGETQYF.

The sample holds a few counts of this clonotype. The chain joins TRBV6-5 to TRBJ1-2; perhaps TRBD1 as D (6 bases). The CDR3 runs 15 residues. Germline CDR1 reads MNHEY; CDR2 reads SVGAGI. Trimming stripped 7 bases from V and 0 bases from J, with 15 bases between. The CDR3 DNA reads as TGTGCCAGCAAGGGGGGGCGAGGAGCTAACTATGGCTACACCTTC. This codes for CASKGGRGANYGYTF.

J is TRBJ2-5 and V is TRBV12-3 or TRBV12-4; 8 nucleotides line up with TRBD2. The CDR3 consists of 15 residues. V dropped 5 bases and J dropped 5; count of bases not matched to a gene: 10. The CDR3: CASSAAGLAIETQYF. CDR3 nucleotides: TGTGCCAGCAGTGCTGCAGGACTAGCCATCGAGACCCAGTACTTC.